The clone carrying this TCR beta chain was found many times. Its antigen remains unknown. This sample stems from a study of T cells in Graves' hyperthyroidism and ophthalmopathy. Study overall: At the time of initial diagnosis and before any treatment, peripheral blood was collected.

Germline V CDR1 and CDR2: SNHLY, FYNNEI. V lost 4 bases and J lost 6, with 16 bases in between. This CDR3 region has 15 residues. Amplification yielded TCR beta CDR3 regions, with RNA transcripts as the source. An initial round of RT-PCR targeting the TCR CDR3 relied on the HTBI primer set. TCRdb ran MiXCR on the multiplex PCR reads and lists one entry per CDR3 protein. The table includes fewer than 500,000 distinct CDR3 sequences, about 13% detected once. Blood was obtained at the first hyperthyroidism diagnosis, which preceded any ophthalmopathy symptoms. Study conclusions and caveats: Within blood appeared most thyroid clonotypes that had expanded above 0.001.

The specimen sequenced was blood. The V call is TRBV2, the J call TRBJ1-5, with D hard to call. The sequence derives from a young man with Graves' hyperthyroidism that later progressed to Graves' ophthalmopathy. CDR3 coding DNA: TGTGCCAGCAGTGGAGGGCCGCGGCCGGCTCAGCCCCAGCATTTT. Translation gives CASSGGPRPAQPQHF.